This T cell receptor beta chain appears in the sequencing data of a study of molecular identifiers for immune sequencing clone quantification. Whole-study findings and limits: Over 97% of effector molecules, but under 1% in naive cells, were held by clones with more than 20 RNA copies.

From germline, CDR1 is MDHEN and CDR2 SYDVKM. The CDR3 extends over 14 amino acids. TCRdb redid the calling of the PCR reads with MiXCR, one entry per CDR3 protein. This sample has over 100,000 distinct CDR3 sequences, with about 35% found just once. In regard to this clonotype: The antigen remains unidentified. One junction end does not reproduce the germline sequence, and a read error may be involved.

The sequence came from a human donor in good health. Some libraries in this study had Jurkat cell RNA spiked in. The material sequenced was naive CD8+ T cells from blood, with Jurkat cell RNA spiked in. The subset: FACS-sorted CD8+CD4-CCR7+CD45RA+ naive T cells. The chain employs TRBV28 and TRBJ2-7; D gene uncertain. The CDR3 DNA reads TGTGCCGGCAGTTTAATAGGGAACTCCTACGAGCAGTACTTC. Protein sequence: CAGSLIGNSYEQYF. The full variable domain, completed using reference TRBV28 and TRBJ2-7, is DVKVTQSSRYLVKRTGEKVFLECVQDMDHENMFWYRQDPGLGLRLIYFSYDVKMKEKGDIPEGYSVSREKKERFSLILESASTNQTSMYLCAGSLIGNSYEQYFGPGTRLTVT.